Following are 28 T cell receptor beta chains from one sample sequenced in a study of regulatory T cells in long-lasting Graves disease. The sample's time point: persistent/refractory GD, antithyroid drugs over 5 years with positive TRAb. Following extraction of RNA from PBMCs, that RNA was used to make the TCR library. Assembly of TCR beta libraries relied on iRepertoire HTBI primers together with Arm-PCR of CDR3 regions. TCRdb independently ran MiXCR on the multiplex PCR reads; one entry per CDR3 protein. The table has about 470,000 distinct CDR3 sequences, 20% seen once; the top ten hold roughly 8%. The source material was peripheral blood mononuclear cells (PBMCs), sampled when the disease was refractory, from a patient treated with antithyroid drugs. These receptors all come from a female donor with Graves disease.

The gene calls are TRBV27 and TRBJ2-1, with 10 bases identical to TRBD2. V gave up 6 bases and J gave up 10 bases; unmatched junction bases: 6. CDR1 is MNHEY and CDR2 is SMNVEV in the germline V gene (reference sequence). The CDR3 is 13 residues long. The CDR3 loop is CASSSNSGREQFF. DNA of the CDR3: TGTGCCAGCAGCTCTAATAGCGGGAGGGAGCAGTTCTTC.

This clonotype occurred many times. This chain connects TRBV20-1 to TRBJ2-7; 8 bases fit TRBD1. The germline gives CDR1 DFQATT, CDR2 SNEGSKA (reference sequence). V lost 3 bases, J lost 5 bases, and 9 bases stayed unmatched. The CDR3 sequence is 14 residues long. CDR3 DNA: TGCAGTGCTAGGGCCGGACAGGGAAACAACGAGCAGTACTTC. It yields the protein CSARAGQGNNEQYF.

A few counts support this clonotype. V is TRBV20-1 and J is TRBJ2-5; 7 nucleotides match TRBD2. CDR1 and CDR2 (germline): DFQATT, SNEGSKA (reference sequence). The junction had 9 bases not matched to a gene; V was cut back by 5 bases and J by 3 bases. The length of the CDR3 is 14 residues. The CDR3 DNA reads as TGCAGTGCTGCCTTGGCGGGGGTAAAAGAGACCCAGTACTTC. This codes for CSAALAGVKETQYF.

This clonotype was found many times. V gene TRBV27 combines with J gene TRBJ2-5; the match to TRBD2 covers 12 bases. CDR1 is MNHEY, CDR2 SMNVEV, per germline (reference sequence). This CDR3 has 16 residues. V shed 6 bases, J shed 0 bases, and the junction held 5 bases outside the gene matches. The CDR3 region has the DNA TGTGCCAGCAGCCCTCTAGCGGGAGGGTACCAAGAGACCCAGTACTTC. It codes for CASSPLAGGYQETQYF.

The V gene is TRBV20-1, the J gene TRBJ2-4; the D gene could be TRBD1 or TRBD2 (6 bases each). V lost 6 bases and J 0 bases, leaving 15 bases between the germline ends. In germline, CDR1 is DFQATT, CDR2 SNEGSKA (reference sequence). The CDR3 runs 15 residues. CDR3 DNA: TGCAGTGCAGGGGGACTTCCCCTAGCCAAAAACATTCAGTACTTC. Translation: CSAGGLPLAKNIQYF.

In its sample, this clonotype was seen many times. This sequence joins TRBV6-5 and TRBJ2-7; D ambiguous. Trimming pared 2 bases from V and 0 bases from J, leaving 20 bases between. Germline V gives CDR1 MNHEY, CDR2 SVGAGI. The CDR3 totals 18 residues. This chain's CDR3 is CASSYIGSRVVPSYEQYF. CDR3 sequence (DNA): TGTGCCAGCAGTTACATAGGGTCCCGAGTAGTCCCCTCCTACGAGCAGTACTTC.

This clonotype was recorded a few times. The V gene is TRBV18, the J gene TRBJ1-1, with D uncertain. The CDR3 runs to 11 residues. V was clipped by 3 bases and J by 5 bases, with 4 bases between them. Germline assignment: CDR1 KGHSH and CDR2 LQKENI. CDR3 loop: CASSPKTEAFF. In DNA form, the CDR3 reads TGTGCCAGCTCACCTAAGACTGAAGCTTTCTTT.

V is TRBV3-1 and J is TRBJ2-5; D is unclear. The CDR3 consists of 14 residues. The V end was cut by 0 bases, the J end by 1 base, with 6 bases between. CDR1 and CDR2 (germline): LGHDT, YNNKEL (reference sequence). This chain's CDR3 is CASSQDSFQETQYF. The CDR3 region has the DNA TGTGCCAGCAGCCAAGATAGTTTCCAAGAGACCCAGTACTTC.

This clonotype was seen a few times. The chain links TRBV9 to TRBJ1-1; possible D gene TRBD1, 6 bases. The V gene's germline CDR1 is SGDLS and CDR2 YYNGEE. The CDR3 has 16 residues. V lost 3 bases and J 0 bases, leaving 15 bases between the germline ends. The CDR3 DNA reads TGTGCCAGCAGCGCAGCATCCGGGACACTGAACACTGAAGCTTTCTTT. This gives the protein CASSAASGTLNTEAFF. Full variable domain (missing parts from reference TRBV9 and TRBJ1-1): DSGVTQTPKHLITATGQRVTLRCSPRSGDLSVYWYQQSLDQGLQFLIQYYNGEERAKGNILERFSAQQFPDLHSELNLSSLELGDSALYFCASSAASGTLNTEAFFGQGTRLTVV.

This clonotype appeared many times. The chain employs TRBV27 and TRBJ1-4; possibly TRBD1 for D (5 bases). The V and J ends lost 3 bases and 6 bases respectively, with 11 bases between them. The germline V gene encodes CDR1 MNHEY and CDR2 SMNVEV (reference sequence). The CDR3 runs to 14 residues. In DNA form, the CDR3 reads TGTGCCAGCAGTTTGGCAAGGACATATGAAAAACTGTTTTTT. The encoded protein is CASSLARTYEKLFF.

The chain has TRBV28 and TRBJ2-6, with 11 bases matching TRBD1. Unmatched junction bases numbered 8, after V lost 5 bases and J lost 2 bases. The germline CDR1 and CDR2 sequences are MDHEN and SYDVKM. The CDR3 totals 18 residues. In DNA form, the CDR3 reads TGTGCCAGCAGTCTCCGTGGACAGGGGGCAGCTGGGGCCAACGTCCTGACTTTC. Translating gives CASSLRGQGAAGANVLTF. Variable domain in full (rest from reference TRBV28 and TRBJ2-6): DVKVTQSSRYLVKRTGEKVFLECVQDMDHENMFWYRQDPGLGLRLIYFSYDVKMKEKGDIPEGYSVSREKKERFSLILESASTNQTSMYLCASSLRGQGAAGANVLTFGAGSRLTVL.

This clonotype was recorded at least ten times. V gene TRBV28 combines with J gene TRBJ2-3; no reliable D call. This CDR3 comprises 15 residues. Germline loops: CDR1 MDHEN, CDR2 SYDVKM. The V and J ends lost 4 bases and 0 bases respectively, with 11 bases between them. The CDR3 DNA reads as TGTGCCAGCAGTTCCATGCTGGGGAGCACAGATACGCAGTATTTT. The encoded protein is CASSSMLGSTDTQYF.

This clonotype was picked up a small number of times. The rearrangement uses TRBV10-3 and TRBJ1-5, with D perhaps TRBD1 (6 bases). Germline V CDR1 and CDR2: ENHRY, SYGVKD. The CDR3 covers 15 residues. Trimming pared 4 bases from V and 4 bases from J, leaving 14 bases between. The CDR3 DNA reads TGTGCCATCAGTGTGGAGACAGGAGTGAATCAGCCCCAGCATTTT. Protein sequence: CAISVETGVNQPQHF.

This clonotype was observed many times. This chain links TRBV3-1 with TRBJ2-5, with 8 positions matching TRBD2. The CDR3 has 15 residues. Germline loops: CDR1 LGHDT, CDR2 YNNKEL (reference sequence). Unmatched junction bases numbered 6, after V lost 4 bases and J lost 2 bases. The CDR3 nucleotides read TGTGCCAGCAGCCGAGGAATAGCGGGGCAAGAGACCCAGTACTTC. This encodes CASSRGIAGQETQYF.

There are many counts of this clonotype. J is TRBJ2-7 and V is TRBV28; D is ambiguous. Germline CDR1 reads MDHEN; CDR2 reads SYDVKM. The CDR3 has 13 residues. V was trimmed by 0 bases and J by 6 bases, leaving 9 bases between them. The CDR3 sequence is CASSLWVQSEQYF. The CDR3, as DNA: TGTGCCAGCAGTTTATGGGTTCAATCCGAGCAGTACTTC.

The rearrangement joins TRBV7-9 to TRBJ2-5; 9 bases fit TRBD1. This CDR3 comprises 15 residues. Germline V gives CDR1 SEHNR, CDR2 FQNEAQ (reference sequence). V dropped 2 bases and J dropped 1; count of bases not matched to a gene: 2. As DNA, the CDR3 is TGTGCCAGCAGCTTAAGGGACAGGGTCCAAGAGACCCAGTACTTC. Protein product: CASSLRDRVQETQYF. Together with reference TRBV7-9 and TRBJ2-5, the CDR3 gives the full variable domain: DTGVSQNPRHKITKRGQNVTFRCDPISEHNRLYWYRQTLGQGPEFLTYFQNEAQLEKSRLLSDRFSAERPKGSFSTLEIQRTEQGDSAMYLCASSLRDRVQETQYFGPGTRLLVL.

This clonotype was found a few times. The chain joins TRBV19 to TRBJ1-4; maybe TRBD1 (6 bases). Deletions cut 7 bases from V and 8 bases from J, with 17 bases between. The CDR3 loop spans 14 amino acids. CDR1 and CDR2 (germline): LNHDA, SQIVND (reference sequence). The CDR3 DNA follows: TGTGCCAGTACCCGACAACAGGGTCGCGAAAAACTGTTTTTT. Translation: CASTRQQGREKLFF.

In this sample, this clonotype turned up a few times. This sequence joins TRBV6-2 or TRBV6-3 and TRBJ2-2, with 9 bases matching TRBD1. Unmatched junction bases numbered 7, after V lost 3 bases and J lost 5 bases. This CDR3 contains 16 residues. Germline V gene sequence: CDR1 MNHEY, CDR2 SVGEGT. The CDR3 sequence is CASSYLSTGGTGELFF. The CDR3 DNA follows: TGTGCCAGCAGTTATCTATCGACAGGGGGGACCGGGGAGCTGTTTTTT.

This clonotype was detected many times. V gene TRBV28 combines with J gene TRBJ2-7, with 12 bases fitting TRBD2. CDR1 is MDHEN and CDR2 is SYDVKM in the germline V gene. After removal of 2 bases from V and 0 bases from J, the junction contained 5 bases not matched to a gene. The CDR3 is made up of 17 amino acids. The CDR3 nucleotides read TGTGCCAGCAGTTTACAGGGACTAGCGGGCCACTCCTACGAGCAGTACTTC. Its protein product is CASSLQGLAGHSYEQYF.

This clonotype was counted at least ten times. V and J are TRBV29-1 and TRBJ2-5, with D perhaps matching TRBD1 (5 bases). The CDR3 is 13 amino acids. V was clipped by 4 bases and J by 4 bases, with 13 bases between them. Germline V gene sequence: CDR1 SQVTM, CDR2 ANQGSEA. The CDR3 sequence: CSVGMGQSETQYF. Written as DNA, the CDR3 is TGCAGCGTTGGCATGGGGCAGTCAGAGACCCAGTACTTC.

This chain uses TRBV15 with TRBJ2-2; 8 nucleotides line up with TRBD1. Germline lookup yields CDR1 LNHNV and CDR2 YYDKDF (reference sequence). V gave up 7 bases and J gave up 3 bases; unmatched junction bases: 13. This CDR3 is 17 amino acids long. The CDR3 DNA follows: TGTGCCACCAATTCTTTAGCAGGACAGGGATACACCGGGGAGCTGTTTTTT. Its protein product is CATNSLAGQGYTGELFF.

Many counts were recorded for this clonotype. The CDR3 coding sequence is TGTGCCAGCAGTCACCCATCGTCGAGTTCACCCCTCCACTTT. This codes for CASSHPSSSSPLHF. The chain links TRBV28 to TRBJ1-6; D is unclear. The CDR3 extends over 14 amino acids. V was cut by 5 bases and J by 9 bases, with 14 bases left in between. Germline loops: CDR1 MDHEN, CDR2 SYDVKM.

This clonotype was recorded at least ten times. The gene calls are TRBV20-1 and TRBJ1-1; no clear D. This CDR3 comprises 16 residues. The V and J ends lost 0 bases and 0 bases respectively, with 14 bases between them. Germline values: CDR1 DFQATT, CDR2 SNEGSKA (reference sequence). CDR3: CSARDTRRAMNTEAFF. The CDR3 DNA reads TGCAGTGCTAGAGATACAAGGAGAGCCATGAACACTGAAGCTTTCTTT.

This clonotype was recorded a few times. The genes are TRBV12-3 or TRBV12-4 and TRBJ1-1; the D is unclear. Trimming cost V 3 bases and J 6 bases, with 11 bases left between them. CDR3 size: 13 residues. The DNA of the CDR3 is TGTGCCAGCAGTTTGGTGAGAATTGCTGAAGCTTTCTTT. Residues: CASSLVRIAEAFF.

The chain combines TRBV27 with TRBJ2-7; 7 bases line up with TRBD1. The CDR3 loop spans 13 amino acids. V was clipped by 1 base and J by 6 bases; unmatched bases: 3. Germline CDR1 is MNHEY and CDR2 is SMNVEV (reference sequence). CDR3 amino acids: CASSLLNRGEQYF. The CDR3 DNA sequence: TGTGCCAGCAGTTTATTGAACAGGGGCGAGCAGTACTTC.

This clonotype was seen ten or more times. This chain joins TRBV7-9 and TRBJ1-1, with unresolved D. Trimming stripped 5 bases from V and 3 bases from J, with 10 bases between. The CDR3 is 13 amino acids. Germline CDR1 and CDR2: SEHNR and FQNEAQ (reference sequence). DNA of the CDR3: TGTGCCAGCAGCCCCCGGGTTCACACTGAAGCTTTCTTT. Translated: CASSPRVHTEAFF.

This sequence joins TRBV19 and TRBJ2-2; D gene unclear. This CDR3 spans 16 amino acids. Trimming stripped 0 bases from V and 2 bases from J, with 10 bases between. Germline CDR1 reads LNHDA; CDR2 reads SQIVND (reference sequence). CDR3 nucleotides: TGTGCCAGTAGTATAGATAGGAACAGTAACACCGGGGAGCTGTTTTTT. Translating gives CASSIDRNSNTGELFF.

This clonotype was seen a few times. This chain connects TRBV29-1 to TRBJ2-7; 7 positions agree with TRBD1. Germline CDR1 is SQVTM and CDR2 is ANQGSEA. V was clipped by 5 bases and J by 3 bases; unmatched bases: 4. CDR3 length equals 12 residues. The CDR3 DNA reads as TGCAGCGTTTGGGACAGCGGCTACGAGCAGTACTTC. Residues: CSVWDSGYEQYF.